This TCR beta chain comes out of a study of blood T cell repertoires in COVID-19. This clone has only one observation. Original methodology: Amplification from reference gene primers served as the basis for estimated nucleated cell counts. The repertoire was sequenced with immunoSEQ multiplex PCR; TCRdb's copy has only in-frame clones and lacks some. V, J and clone size reflect that table, while D and trimming were determined from the DNA. The sample lists roughly 26,000 clones; roughly 70% were seen once. The germline CDR1 and CDR2 sequences are ENHRY and SYGVKD. CDR3 length equals 15 residues. Trimming took 3 bases from V and 1 from J; bases not matched to a gene: 4.

The TCR originated in a man aged 55 to 70 with active or convalescent COVID-19. This chain connects TRBV10-3 to TRBJ2-3, with 7 bases matching TRBD1. Specimen: peripheral blood. CDR3 sequence reads: CAISEGTARTDTQYF. CDR3 DNA sequence: TGTGCCATCAGTGAAGGGACAGCCCGCACAGATACGCAGTATTTT.